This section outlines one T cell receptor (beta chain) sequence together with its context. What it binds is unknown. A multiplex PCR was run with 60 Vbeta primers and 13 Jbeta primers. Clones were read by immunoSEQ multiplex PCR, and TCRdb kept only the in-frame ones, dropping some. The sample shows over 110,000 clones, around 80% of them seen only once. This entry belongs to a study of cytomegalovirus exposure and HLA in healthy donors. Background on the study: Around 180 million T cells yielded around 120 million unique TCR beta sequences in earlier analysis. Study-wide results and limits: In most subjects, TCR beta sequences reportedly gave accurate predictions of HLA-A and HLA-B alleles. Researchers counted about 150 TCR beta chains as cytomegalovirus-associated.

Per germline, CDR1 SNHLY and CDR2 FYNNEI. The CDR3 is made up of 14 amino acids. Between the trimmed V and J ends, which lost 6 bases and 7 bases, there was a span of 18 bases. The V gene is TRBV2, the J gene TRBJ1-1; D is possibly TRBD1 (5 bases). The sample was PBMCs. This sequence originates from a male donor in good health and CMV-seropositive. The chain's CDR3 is CASSAIRPGVEAFF. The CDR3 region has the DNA TGTGCCAGCAGCGCCATTCGTCCGGGGGTTGAAGCTTTCTTT.